The next 7 T cell receptor beta chains were all read from a single sample in a study of response to subunit inactivated influenza vaccine. MiXCR, applied by TCRdb to the RT-PCR reads, yields one record per CDR3 protein. The sample records about 190,000 distinct CDR3 sequences, under 15% being singletons. Sequenced here: CD8+ T cells sorted from PBMCs, sampled around 5 days after vaccination. The receptors shown here come from a man aged 45-65 years who received an inactivated influenza vaccine.

This clonotype was counted only a few times. The chain joins TRBV11-2 to TRBJ1-1, with a tentative D call TRBD1 (6 bases). Germline assignment: CDR1 SGHAT and CDR2 FQNNGV. V shed 5 bases and J shed 4 bases, with 20 bases lying between them. The CDR3 loop spans 16 amino acids. CDR3 loop: CASSPRGSRGGTEAFF. The CDR3 DNA is TGTGCCAGCAGCCCCCGCGGGAGCAGGGGTGGCACTGAAGCTTTCTTT. The entire variable domain, with the rest obtained from reference TRBV11-2 and TRBJ1-1, is as follows: EAGVAQSPRYKIIEKRQSVAFWCNPISGHATLYWYQQILGQGPKLLIQFQNNGVVDDSQLPKDRFSAERLKGVDSTLKIQPAKLEDSAVYLCASSPRGSRGGTEAFFGQGTRLTVV.

In DNA form, the CDR3 reads TGTGCCAGCAGCTTTGGGGACTTCCCGTACAATGAGCAGTTCTTC. Residues: CASSFGDFPYNEQFF. The chain joins TRBV7-9 to TRBJ2-1; weak D call: TRBD2 (6 bases). The CDR3 is 15 amino acids. V was pared by 3 bases and J by 4 bases, with 13 bases between. CDR1 SEHNR and CDR2 FQNEAQ come from the germline V gene (reference sequence).

The chain employs TRBV6-5 and TRBJ1-1; D uncertain. The CDR3 contains 14 residues. V lost 2 bases and J 3 bases, leaving 10 bases between the germline ends. Germline CDR1 is MNHEY and CDR2 is SVGAGI. The DNA of the CDR3 is TGTGCCAGCAGTTACGGGGTTAAGGACACTGAAGCTTTCTTT. Translated: CASSYGVKDTEAFF.

A few counts support this clonotype. The J gene is TRBJ2-7, the V gene TRBV29-1; D ambiguous. Deletions cut 2 bases from V and 1 base from J, with 15 bases between. Germline V gene data show CDR1 as SQVTM and CDR2 as ANQGSEA. CDR3 length: 15 amino acids. As DNA, the CDR3 is TGCAGCGTTGAATTTTTTGGACGTCTATCCTACGAGCAGTACTTC. It specifies CSVEFFGRLSYEQYF.

This clonotype was found many times. The V gene is TRBV30, the J gene TRBJ2-1; TRBD2 is a possible D gene (5 bases). This CDR3 spans 13 amino acids. Per germline, CDR1 GTSNPN and CDR2 SVGIG (reference sequence). Trimming removed 0 bases at V and 7 bases at J, with 10 bases between. The CDR3 region has the DNA TGTGCCTGGAGTGTACAGAGCGGAAATGAGCAGTTCTTC. Translating gives CAWSVQSGNEQFF.

This clonotype was seen a few times. V gene TRBV3-1 combines with J gene TRBJ2-5; D is unclear. There are 15 residues in the CDR3. V dropped 4 bases and J dropped 1 base, with 13 bases sitting between them. The germline CDR1 and CDR2 sequences are LGHDT and YNNKEL (reference sequence). CDR3 region: CASSRVGTPQETQYF. In DNA, the CDR3 is TGTGCCAGCAGCCGAGTCGGAACACCCCAAGAGACCCAGTACTTC.

The rearrangement joins TRBV20-1 to TRBJ2-7; 9 bases are shared with TRBD2. The CDR3 runs to 13 residues. Germline-derived CDR1 and CDR2 are DFQATT and SNEGSKA (reference sequence). V shed 5 bases, J shed 3 bases, and the junction held 5 bases outside the gene matches. CDR3 amino acids: CSAESSGSYEQYF. The CDR3, as DNA: TGCAGTGCTGAGAGTAGCGGGAGCTACGAGCAGTACTTC.